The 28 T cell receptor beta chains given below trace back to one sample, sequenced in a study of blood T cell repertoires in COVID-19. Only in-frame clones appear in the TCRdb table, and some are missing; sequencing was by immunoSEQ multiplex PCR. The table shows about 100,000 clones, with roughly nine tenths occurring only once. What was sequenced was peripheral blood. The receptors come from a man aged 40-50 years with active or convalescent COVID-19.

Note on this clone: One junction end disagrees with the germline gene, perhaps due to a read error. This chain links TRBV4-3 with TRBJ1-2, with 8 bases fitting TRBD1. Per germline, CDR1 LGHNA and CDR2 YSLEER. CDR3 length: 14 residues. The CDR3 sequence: CASSQETGWGQAAF. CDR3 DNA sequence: TGCGCCAGCAGCCAAGAGACTGGGTGGGGACAGGCCGCCTTC.

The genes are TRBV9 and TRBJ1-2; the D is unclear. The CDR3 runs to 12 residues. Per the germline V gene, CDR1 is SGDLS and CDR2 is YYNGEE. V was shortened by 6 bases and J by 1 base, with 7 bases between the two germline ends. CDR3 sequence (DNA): TGTGCCAGCACGGTTGATAACTATGGCTACACCTTC. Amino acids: CASTVDNYGYTF.

The CDR3 here is CASSSLPGQGRAEAFF. CDR3 bases: TGCGCCAGCAGCTCGTTACCGGGACAGGGGAGGGCTGAAGCTTTCTTT. This chain links TRBV4-1 with TRBJ1-1, with 10 bases lining up with TRBD1. Germline CDR1 reads MGHRA; CDR2 reads YSYEKL. V lost 5 bases to trimming and J lost 6 bases; unmatched junction nucleotides: 12. The CDR3 sequence is 16 residues long.

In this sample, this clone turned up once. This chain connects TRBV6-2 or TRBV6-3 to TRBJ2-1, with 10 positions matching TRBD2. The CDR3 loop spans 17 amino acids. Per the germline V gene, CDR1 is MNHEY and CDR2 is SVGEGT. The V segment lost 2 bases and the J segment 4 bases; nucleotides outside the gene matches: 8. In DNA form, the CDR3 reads TGTGCCAGCAGTTACCTGGGGACTAGCGTCATATACAATGAGCAGTTCTTC. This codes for CASSYLGTSVIYNEQFF.

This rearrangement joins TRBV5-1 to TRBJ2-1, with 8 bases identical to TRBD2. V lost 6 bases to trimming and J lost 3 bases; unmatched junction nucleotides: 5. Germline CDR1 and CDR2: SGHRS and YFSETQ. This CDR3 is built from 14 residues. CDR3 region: CASTREGLYNEQFF. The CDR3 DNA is TGCGCCAGCACTCGGGAGGGCCTCTACAATGAGCAGTTCTTC.

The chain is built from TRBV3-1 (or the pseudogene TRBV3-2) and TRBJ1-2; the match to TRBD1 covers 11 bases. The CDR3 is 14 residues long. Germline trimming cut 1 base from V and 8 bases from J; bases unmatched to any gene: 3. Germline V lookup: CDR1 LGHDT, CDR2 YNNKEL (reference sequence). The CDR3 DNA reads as TGTGCCAGCAGCCAAGCGGACAGGGGGCTAGGCTACACCTTC. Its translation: CASSQADRGLGYTF.

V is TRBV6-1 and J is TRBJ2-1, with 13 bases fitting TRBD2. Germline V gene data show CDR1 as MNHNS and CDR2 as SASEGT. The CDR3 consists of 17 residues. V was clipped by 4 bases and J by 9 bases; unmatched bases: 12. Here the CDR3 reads CASSVHTGTSGMVEQFF. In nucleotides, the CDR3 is TGTGCCAGCAGTGTCCATACCGGGACTAGCGGGATGGTTGAGCAGTTCTTC.

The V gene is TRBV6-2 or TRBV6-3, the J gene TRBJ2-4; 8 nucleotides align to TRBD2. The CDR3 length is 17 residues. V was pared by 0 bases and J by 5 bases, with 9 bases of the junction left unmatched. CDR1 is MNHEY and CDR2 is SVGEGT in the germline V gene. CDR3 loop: CASSYSRLAGGENIQYF. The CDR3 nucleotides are TGTGCCAGCAGTTACTCGAGGCTAGCGGGCGGCGAAAACATTCAGTACTTC.

The CDR3 bases are TGTGCCAGCAGCACGGGACTAGCGAACACAGATACGCAGTATTTT. It encodes CASSTGLANTDTQYF. V gene TRBV7-3 combines with J gene TRBJ2-3; 10 bases line up with TRBD2. Germline CDR1 is SGHTA and CDR2 is FQGTGA. Trimming removed 5 bases from V and 2 bases from J; junction bases left unmatched: 4. CDR3 length: 15 amino acids.

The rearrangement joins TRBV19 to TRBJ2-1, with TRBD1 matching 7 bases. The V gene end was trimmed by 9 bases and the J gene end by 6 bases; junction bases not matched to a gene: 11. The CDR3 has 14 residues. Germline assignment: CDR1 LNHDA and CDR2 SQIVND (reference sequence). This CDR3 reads CASVTPGQINEQFF. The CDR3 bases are TGTGCCAGCGTTACACCGGGACAGATCAATGAGCAGTTCTTC.

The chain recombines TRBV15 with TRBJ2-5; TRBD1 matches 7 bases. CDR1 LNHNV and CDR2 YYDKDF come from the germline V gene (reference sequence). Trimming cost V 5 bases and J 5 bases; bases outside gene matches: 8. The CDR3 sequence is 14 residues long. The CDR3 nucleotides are TGTGCCACCAGCCGGACAGGCCTGAGGGAGACCCAGTACTTC. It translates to CATSRTGLRETQYF.

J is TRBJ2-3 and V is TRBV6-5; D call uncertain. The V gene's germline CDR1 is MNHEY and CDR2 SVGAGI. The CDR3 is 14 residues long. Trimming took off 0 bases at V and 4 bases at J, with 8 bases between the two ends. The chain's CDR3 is CASSYSSIADTQYF. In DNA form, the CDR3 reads TGTGCCAGCAGTTACTCGAGCATCGCAGATACGCAGTATTTT.

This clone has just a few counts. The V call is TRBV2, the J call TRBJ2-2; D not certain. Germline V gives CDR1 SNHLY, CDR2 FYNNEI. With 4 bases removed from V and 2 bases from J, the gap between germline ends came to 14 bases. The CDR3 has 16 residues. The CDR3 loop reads CASSGSVNPNTGELFF. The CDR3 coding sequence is TGTGCCAGCAGTGGGAGCGTAAATCCTAACACCGGGGAGCTGTTTTTT. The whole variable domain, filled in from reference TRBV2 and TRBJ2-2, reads EPEVTQTPSHQVTQMGQEVILRCVPISNHLYFYWYRQILGQKVEFLVSFYNNEISEKSEIFDDQFSVERPDGSNFTLKIRSTKLEDSAMYFCASSGSVNPNTGELFFGEGSRLTVL.

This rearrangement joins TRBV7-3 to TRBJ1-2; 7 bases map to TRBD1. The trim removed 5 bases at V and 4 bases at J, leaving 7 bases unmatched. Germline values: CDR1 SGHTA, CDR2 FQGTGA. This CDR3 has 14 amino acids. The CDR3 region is CASSPDRDAYGYTF. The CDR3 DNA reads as TGTGCCAGCAGCCCCGACAGGGATGCCTATGGCTACACCTTC.

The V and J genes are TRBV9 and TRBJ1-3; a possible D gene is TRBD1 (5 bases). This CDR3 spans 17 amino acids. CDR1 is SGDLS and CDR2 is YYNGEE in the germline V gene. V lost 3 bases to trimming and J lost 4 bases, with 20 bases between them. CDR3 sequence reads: CASSGGGGRTTGNTIYF. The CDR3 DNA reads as TGTGCCAGCAGCGGGGGGGGAGGCAGAACCACCGGAAACACCATATATTTT.

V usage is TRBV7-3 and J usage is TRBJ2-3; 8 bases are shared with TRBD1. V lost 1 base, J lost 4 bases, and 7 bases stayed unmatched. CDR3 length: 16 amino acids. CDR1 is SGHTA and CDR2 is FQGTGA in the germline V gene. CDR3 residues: CASSLSAGGRSDTQYF. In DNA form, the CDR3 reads TGTGCCAGCAGCTTAAGTGCAGGGGGCCGATCAGATACGCAGTATTTT. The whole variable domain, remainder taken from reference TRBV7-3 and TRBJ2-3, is GAGVSQTPSNKVTEKGKYVELRCDPISGHTALYWYRQSLGQGPEFLIYFQGTGAADDSGLPNDRFFAVRPEGSVSTLKIQRTERGDSAVYLCASSLSAGGRSDTQYFGPGTRLTVL.

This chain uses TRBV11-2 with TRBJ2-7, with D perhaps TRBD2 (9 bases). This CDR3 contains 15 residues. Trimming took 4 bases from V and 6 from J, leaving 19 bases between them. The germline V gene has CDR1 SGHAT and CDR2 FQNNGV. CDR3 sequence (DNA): TGTGCCAGCAGCTCAGGGGGCGGGAGGGCTGTCGAGCAGTACTTC. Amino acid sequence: CASSSGGGRAVEQYF.

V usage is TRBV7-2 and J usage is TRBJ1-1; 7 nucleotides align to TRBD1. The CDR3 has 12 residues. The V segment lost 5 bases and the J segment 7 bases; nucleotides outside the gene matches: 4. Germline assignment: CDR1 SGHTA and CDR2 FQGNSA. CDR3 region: CASSPQGLEAFF. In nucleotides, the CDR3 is TGTGCCAGCAGCCCACAGGGGCTTGAAGCTTTCTTT.

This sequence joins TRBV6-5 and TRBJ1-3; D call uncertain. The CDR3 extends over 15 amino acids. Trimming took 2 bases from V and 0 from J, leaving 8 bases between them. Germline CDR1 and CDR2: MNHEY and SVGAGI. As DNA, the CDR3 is TGTGCCAGCAGTTACGGGCAGGACTCTGGAAACACCATATATTTT. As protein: CASSYGQDSGNTIYF.

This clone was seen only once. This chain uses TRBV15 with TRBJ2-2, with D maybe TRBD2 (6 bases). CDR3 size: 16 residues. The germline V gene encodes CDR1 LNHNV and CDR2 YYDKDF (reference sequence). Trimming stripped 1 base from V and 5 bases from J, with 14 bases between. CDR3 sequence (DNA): TGTGCCACCAGCAGAGCTAAGGGCGGGAATACCGGGGAGCTGTTTTTT. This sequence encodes CATSRAKGGNTGELFF. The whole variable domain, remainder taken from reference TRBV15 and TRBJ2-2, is DAMVIQNPRYQVTQFGKPVTLSCSQTLNHNVMYWYQQKSSQAPKLLFHYYDKDFNNEADTPDNFQSRRPNTSFCFLDIRSPGLGDTAMYLCATSRAKGGNTGELFFGEGSRLTVL.

CDR3 amino acids: CASSARAPTGFSSSPLHF. CDR3 DNA sequence: TGTGCCAGCAGCGCCAGGGCCCCTACAGGGTTTTCATCTTCACCCCTCCACTTT. The genes are TRBV7-8 and TRBJ1-6; D is possibly TRBD1 (6 bases). The germline V and J ends were trimmed by 5 bases and 9 bases, with 26 bases remaining between them. This CDR3 is built from 18 residues. Germline assignment: CDR1 SGHVS and CDR2 FQNEAQ.

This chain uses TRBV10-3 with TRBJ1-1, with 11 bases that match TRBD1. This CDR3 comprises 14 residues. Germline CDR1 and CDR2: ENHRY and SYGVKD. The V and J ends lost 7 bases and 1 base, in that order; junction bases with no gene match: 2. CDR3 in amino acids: CAIIGQGANTEAFF. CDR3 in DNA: TGTGCCATCATAGGACAGGGGGCGAACACTGAAGCTTTCTTT.

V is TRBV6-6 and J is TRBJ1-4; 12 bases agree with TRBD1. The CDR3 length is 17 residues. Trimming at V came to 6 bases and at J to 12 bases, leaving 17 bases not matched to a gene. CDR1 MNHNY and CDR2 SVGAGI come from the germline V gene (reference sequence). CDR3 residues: CASSRYYQTGTGGELFF. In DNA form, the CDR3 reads TGTGCCAGCAGCCGATACTATCAAACCGGGACAGGGGGCGAACTGTTTTTT.

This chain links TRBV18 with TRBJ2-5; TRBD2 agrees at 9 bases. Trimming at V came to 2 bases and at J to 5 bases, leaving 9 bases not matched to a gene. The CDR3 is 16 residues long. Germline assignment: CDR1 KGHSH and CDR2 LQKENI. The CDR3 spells CASSPGLAGPGETQYF. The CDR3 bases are TGTGCCAGCTCACCAGGTCTAGCGGGACCTGGGGAGACCCAGTACTTC.

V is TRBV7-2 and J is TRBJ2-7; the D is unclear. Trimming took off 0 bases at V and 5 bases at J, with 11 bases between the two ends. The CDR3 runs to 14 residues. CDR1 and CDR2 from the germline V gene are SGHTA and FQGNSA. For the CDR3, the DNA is TGTGCCAGCAGCTTAGCGGCAGGTCGGCACGAGCAGTACTTC. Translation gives CASSLAAGRHEQYF.

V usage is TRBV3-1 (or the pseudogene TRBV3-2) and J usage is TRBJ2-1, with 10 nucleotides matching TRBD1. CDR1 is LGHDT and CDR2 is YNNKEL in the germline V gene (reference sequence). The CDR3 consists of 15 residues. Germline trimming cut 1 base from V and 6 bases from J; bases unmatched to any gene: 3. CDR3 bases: TGTGCCAGCAGCCAAGGGACAGGGGGAGGCAATGAGCAGTTCTTC. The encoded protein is CASSQGTGGGNEQFF.

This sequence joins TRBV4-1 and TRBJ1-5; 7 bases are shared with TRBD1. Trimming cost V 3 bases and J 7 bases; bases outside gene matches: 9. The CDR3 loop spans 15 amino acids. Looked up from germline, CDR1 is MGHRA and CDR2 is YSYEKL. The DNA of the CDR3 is TGCGCCAGCAGCCAGGAAGGACAGGTCAACCAGCCCCAGCATTTT. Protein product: CASSQEGQVNQPQHF.

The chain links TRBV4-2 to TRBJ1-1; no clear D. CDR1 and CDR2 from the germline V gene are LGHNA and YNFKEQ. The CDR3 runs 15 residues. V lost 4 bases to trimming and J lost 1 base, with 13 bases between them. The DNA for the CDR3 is TGTGCCAGCAGCCTAGAACACGGGGAGAACACTGAAGCTTTCTTT. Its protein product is CASSLEHGENTEAFF.